The 3 T cell receptor beta chains below were found in one sample sequenced in a study of blood T cell repertoires in COVID-19. Repertoires were generated with immunoSEQ multiplex PCR, while TCRdb's copy carries only in-frame clones and drops some. The table includes 200,000 to 250,000 clones, 80% to 95% detected once. Sequences were obtained from peripheral blood. The source is a man between 60 and 75 years old with COVID-19, enrolled during active disease.

V and J are TRBV19 and TRBJ2-1; D remains ambiguous. The ends were cut back, 3 bases at V and 8 bases at J, with 11 bases in the middle. The CDR3 is 13 residues long. Germline V gene data show CDR1 as LNHDA and CDR2 as SQIVND (reference sequence). CDR3 coding DNA: TGTGCCAGTAGTATCCCCGAGGTAGATGAGCAGTTCTTC. Translation: CASSIPEVDEQFF.

The chain is built from TRBV12-3 or TRBV12-4 and TRBJ1-2; D is possibly TRBD1 (5 bases). V lost 6 bases, J lost 2 bases, and 10 bases lay in between. The CDR3 loop spans 13 amino acids. This CDR3 is CASSPGGNYGYTF. The CDR3 nucleotides read TGTGCCAGCAGCCCGGGGGGGAACTATGGCTACACCTTC.

A single count supports this clone. The CDR3 DNA sequence: TGTGCCAGCAGTTTATCTTCCCTCTATGGCTACACCTTC. Translation gives CASSLSSLYGYTF. V and J are TRBV27 and TRBJ1-2; no clear D. The CDR3 extends over 13 amino acids. V was shortened by 0 bases and J by 4 bases, with 6 bases between the two germline ends. The germline gives CDR1 MNHEY, CDR2 SMNVEV (reference sequence).